Presented here are 23 T cell receptor beta chains from one specimen sequenced in a study of shared clonotypes between healthy human individuals. The data were produced by immunoSEQ multiplex PCR, yet TCRdb's version contains in-frame clones alone and is incomplete. The table has approximately 100,000 clones, just over 65% seen once. Sequencing was performed on memory CD8+ T cells sorted from blood. The subset is: CD45RO+ cells pooled with CCR7-negative TemRA cells. These receptors were obtained from a woman aged 30 to 39 in good health.

This chain uses TRBV6-5 with TRBJ2-2; 7 bases match TRBD2. The CDR3 is 15 residues long. V gave up 5 bases and J gave up 7 bases; unmatched junction bases: 10. CDR1 is MNHEY, CDR2 SVGAGI, per germline. This CDR3 reads CASSVAGVVVGELFF. The CDR3 coding sequence is TGTGCCAGCAGTGTGGCGGGAGTGGTGGTCGGGGAGCTGTTTTTT.

The chain joins TRBV4-1 to TRBJ1-1, with D possibly matching TRBD1 (6 bases). Germline CDR1 MGHRA, CDR2 YSYEKL. The CDR3 runs 16 residues. V gave up 8 bases and J gave up 4 bases, with 23 bases separating them. CDR3 region: CASRRGRGVEFTEAFF. The CDR3 nucleotides read TGCGCCAGCCGGAGGGGCAGGGGAGTGGAGTTCACTGAAGCTTTCTTT.

V is TRBV25-1 and J is TRBJ2-1, with 11 positions matching TRBD2. V trimming: 11 bases; J trimming: 6 bases; junction bases outside the gene matches: 3. The length of the CDR3 is 12 residues. CDR1 is MGHDK, CDR2 SYGVNS, per germline. The CDR3: CAVAGGPNEQFF. The DNA of the CDR3 is TGTGCCGTAGCGGGAGGGCCCAATGAGCAGTTCTTC.

This chain connects TRBV7-6 to TRBJ2-1, with 9 nucleotides matching TRBD2. V gave up 5 bases and J gave up 3 bases; unmatched junction bases: 5. Germline V gene data show CDR1 as SGHVS and CDR2 as FNYEAQ. The CDR3 spans 15 residues. The CDR3 loop reads CASSQRTSDYNEQFF. CDR3 nucleotide sequence: TGTGCCAGCAGCCAACGGACTAGCGACTACAATGAGCAGTTCTTC.

The chain employs TRBV6-1 and TRBJ2-6; D is undetermined. CDR1 and CDR2 (germline): MNHNS, SASEGT. V lost 2 bases, J lost 1 base, and 3 bases lay in between. The CDR3 runs to 14 residues. The CDR3 sequence is CASSEQSGANVLTF. CDR3 sequence (DNA): TGTGCCAGCAGTGAACAATCTGGGGCCAACGTCCTGACTTTC.

The chain couples TRBV6-5 to TRBJ2-6, with D possibly TRBD1 on 5 matching bases. Trimming removed 5 bases from V and 1 base from J, with 9 bases in between. Per germline, CDR1 MNHEY and CDR2 SVGAGI. This CDR3 has 15 amino acids. The CDR3 reads CASSKGRSGANVLTF. DNA of the CDR3: TGTGCCAGCAGTAAGGGGCGTTCTGGGGCCAACGTCCTGACTTTC.

This clone was counted between two and nine times. The chain has TRBV15 and TRBJ2-7, with D possibly matching TRBD1 (6 bases). Per germline, CDR1 LNHNV and CDR2 YYDKDF (reference sequence). The CDR3 consists of 16 residues. V was pared by 3 bases and J by 4 bases, with 19 bases between. CDR3 region: CATSRGWAGAKYEQYF. CDR3 DNA: TGTGCCACCAGCAGGGGTTGGGCAGGGGCGAAATACGAGCAGTACTTC.

J is TRBJ2-2 and V is TRBV7-6; 11 nucleotides match TRBD2. The CDR3 runs 15 residues. Unmatched junction bases numbered 10, after V lost 5 bases and J lost 11 bases. Germline assignment: CDR1 SGHVS and CDR2 FNYEAQ. CDR3 sequence: CASSLQAGLAVELFF. Written as DNA, the CDR3 is TGTGCCAGCAGCCTGCAAGCGGGACTAGCGGTCGAGCTGTTTTTT.

The rearrangement joins TRBV21-1 to TRBJ1-1; the D call of TRBD1 is as the table states it, not checked on the DNA. TRBV21-1 constitutes a pseudogene. The CDR3 runs 15 residues. The CDR3 is CASRTGGKGRTEAFF. In DNA form, the CDR3 reads TGTGCCAGCAGGACAGGGGGCAAGGGAAGAACTGAAGCTTTCTTT.

CDR3 region: CASSLEGVGTEAFF. The DNA of the CDR3 is TGTGCCAGCAGCTTAGAGGGGGTTGGCACTGAAGCTTTCTTT. This chain joins TRBV7-9 and TRBJ1-1; D is perhaps TRBD1 (6 bases). Trimming left V 1 base short and J 4 bases short, with 10 bases between. The germline gives CDR1 SEHNR, CDR2 FQNEAQ (reference sequence). There are 14 residues in the CDR3.

The chain's CDR3 is CAISEPPTGENTEAFF. DNA of the CDR3: TGTGCCATCAGTGAGCCTCCGACAGGTGAGAACACTGAAGCTTTCTTT. The V call is TRBV10-3, the J call TRBJ1-1; weak D call: TRBD1 (6 bases). The CDR3 extends over 16 amino acids. Per germline, CDR1 ENHRY and CDR2 SYGVKD. V was clipped by 2 bases and J by 1 base, with 14 bases between them.

This sequence joins TRBV7-6 and TRBJ1-2, with D maybe TRBD1 (6 bases). CDR3 length equals 15 residues. Germline CDR1 SGHVS, CDR2 FNYEAQ. V was trimmed by 5 bases and J by 4 bases, leaving 17 bases between them. CDR3 protein: CASSPRGGPGYGYTF. In DNA, the CDR3 is TGTGCCAGCAGCCCAAGGGGGGGTCCGGGCTATGGCTACACCTTC.

The rearrangement joins TRBV2 to TRBJ2-3; 13 bases line up with TRBD2. V gave up 6 bases and J gave up 3 bases; unmatched junction bases: 3. The CDR3 consists of 15 residues. Germline-derived CDR1 and CDR2 are SNHLY and FYNNEI. CDR3 in DNA: TGTGCCAGCAGCCAACTAGCGGGAGGGACAGATACGCAGTATTTT. Encoded protein: CASSQLAGGTDTQYF.

This clone was found many times. This rearrangement joins TRBV7-9 to TRBJ2-5, with D perhaps TRBD2 (6 bases). This CDR3 region has 13 residues. Germline CDR1 is SEHNR and CDR2 is FQNEAQ (reference sequence). V was trimmed by 8 bases and J by 2 bases, leaving 12 bases between them. CDR3 nucleotides: TGTGCCAGCGACGCTAGCGAGCAAGAGACCCAGTACTTC. It translates to CASDASEQETQYF. Drawing the rest from reference TRBV7-9 and TRBJ2-5, the complete variable domain is DTGVSQNPRHKITKRGQNVTFRCDPISEHNRLYWYRQTLGQGPEFLTYFQNEAQLEKSRLLSDRFSAERPKGSFSTLEIQRTEQGDSAMYLCASDASEQETQYFGPGTRLLVL.

The rearrangement links TRBV7-9 to TRBJ2-5, with 7 bases lining up with TRBD1. Germline CDR1 SEHNR, CDR2 FQNEAQ (reference sequence). This CDR3 comprises 15 residues. Trimming removed 5 bases from V and 4 bases from J; junction bases left unmatched: 10. CDR3 sequence (DNA): TGTGCCAGCAGCCCGAGGGCGACAGGGAGAGAGACCCAGTACTTC. Translation: CASSPRATGRETQYF.

This rearrangement joins TRBV5-6 to TRBJ2-7; 7 bases fit TRBD2. The germline gives CDR1 SGHDT, CDR2 YYEEEE. This CDR3 has 15 residues. Trimming removed 7 bases from V and 2 bases from J; junction bases left unmatched: 12. The CDR3 nucleotides are TGTGCCAGCGAAGGAGGGAGGGGCCCGCCCTACGAGCAGTACTTC. It codes for CASEGGRGPPYEQYF. Using reference TRBV5-6 and TRBJ2-7 for the parts outside the CDR3, the full variable domain is DAGVTQSPTHLIKTRGQQVTLRCSPKSGHDTVSWYQQALGQGPQFIFQYYEEEERQRGNFPDRFSGHQFPNYSSELNVNALLLGDSALYLCASEGGRGPPYEQYFGPGTRLTVT.

This clone was seen a few times. CDR3 amino acids: CASSPDRLAGELFF. The CDR3 DNA reads as TGTGCCAGTAGTCCCGACAGGTTGGCCGGGGAGCTGTTTTTT. This sequence joins TRBV19 and TRBJ2-2; weak D call: TRBD1 (6 bases). The CDR3 length is 14 residues. Trimming stripped 5 bases from V and 6 bases from J, with 13 bases between. Germline lookup yields CDR1 LNHDA and CDR2 SQIVND (reference sequence).

The chain uses TRBV28 and TRBJ2-1; perhaps TRBD1 as D (5 bases). V lost 6 bases and J lost 8, with 17 bases in between. The CDR3 totals 14 residues. Germline V gene sequence: CDR1 MDHEN, CDR2 SYDVKM. CDR3: CASSTVQGVHEQFF. DNA for the CDR3: TGTGCCAGCAGCACGGTTCAGGGTGTCCATGAGCAGTTCTTC.

The chain joins TRBV28 to TRBJ1-5; D gene ambiguous. There are 16 residues in the CDR3. The V gene's germline CDR1 is MDHEN and CDR2 SYDVKM. The germline V and J ends were trimmed by 5 bases and 4 bases, with 18 bases remaining between them. CDR3 sequence: CASSLPFDGTNQPQHF. The CDR3 DNA follows: TGTGCCAGCAGTCTACCCTTCGACGGAACGAATCAGCCCCAGCATTTT.

The rearrangement links TRBV6-4 to TRBJ2-1, with 14 bases identical to TRBD2. The CDR3 has 15 residues. CDR1 and CDR2 from the germline V gene are MRHNA and SNTAGT. J was trimmed by 5 bases and V by 4 bases; bases with no gene match: 1. CDR3 in DNA: TGTGCCAGCAGTGTGGGACTAGCGGGAGACAATGAGCAGTTCTTC. Translation gives CASSVGLAGDNEQFF.

V usage is TRBV11-3 and J usage is TRBJ2-7; D may be TRBD2 (6 bases). Trimming shortened V by 2 bases and J by 7 bases, and 18 bases separated the two germline ends. The CDR3 is made up of 15 amino acids. In germline, CDR1 is SGHNT, CDR2 YENEEA. CDR3 protein: CASSLSGGPWWEQYF. The CDR3 DNA sequence: TGTGCCAGCAGCTTAAGCGGAGGGCCCTGGTGGGAGCAGTACTTC.

V usage is TRBV19 and J usage is TRBJ1-4, with D hard to call. This CDR3 has 17 residues. Trimming cost V 0 bases and J 5 bases, with 16 bases left between them. CDR1 and CDR2 from the germline V gene are LNHDA and SQIVND (reference sequence). The CDR3 here is CASSIDREADVNEKLFF. The CDR3 DNA reads TGTGCCAGTAGTATAGATCGCGAGGCCGACGTCAATGAAAAACTGTTTTTT. Drawing the rest from reference TRBV19 and TRBJ1-4, the complete variable domain is DGGITQSPKYLFRKEGQNVTLSCEQNLNHDAMYWYRQDPGQGLRLIYYSQIVNDFQKGDIAEGYSVSREKKESFPLTVTSAQKNPTAFYLCASSIDREADVNEKLFFGSGTQLSVL.

V is TRBV27 and J is TRBJ2-5; 11 bases fit TRBD2. Per the germline V gene, CDR1 is MNHEY and CDR2 is SMNVEV (reference sequence). CDR3 length: 18 residues. J gave up 5 bases and V 5 bases, and 16 bases lay outside the gene matches. DNA for the CDR3: TGTGCCAGCAGTAACACCGTAGCGGGAGGGCTAGTGTCGGAGACCCAGTACTTC. It yields the protein CASSNTVAGGLVSETQYF.